What follows are 13 T cell receptor beta chains derived from one specimen sequenced in a study of OX40 agonist ivuxolimab in advanced cancers. Clones were read by immunoSEQ multiplex PCR, and TCRdb kept only the in-frame ones, dropping some. This table holds about 14,000 clones, around four fifths found once. The sequencing here drew on CD4+ or CD8+ T cells sorted from blood, taken in a trial of the OX40 agonist ivuxolimab. These receptors were obtained from an adult with an advanced solid tumor such as melanoma, head and neck, liver or kidney cancer.

This clone is a singleton in its sample. The chain uses TRBV7-3 and TRBJ2-3, with TRBD2 as a possible D gene (6 bases). CDR1 is SGHTA and CDR2 is FQGTGA in the germline V gene. V was clipped by 3 bases and J by 1 base, with 11 bases between them. This CDR3 has 15 amino acids. For the CDR3, the DNA is TGTGCCAGCAGCTTCTTCAGGGAGGGCACAGATACGCAGTATTTT. Its translation is CASSFFREGTDTQYF.

The CDR3 protein is CASSLDWGSNYEQYF. The CDR3 DNA is TGCGCCAGCAGCTTGGACTGGGGGAGCAACTACGAGCAGTACTTC. V usage is TRBV5-1 and J usage is TRBJ2-7; D tentatively fits TRBD1 or TRBD2 (5 bases each). Trimming took 0 bases from V and 3 from J, leaving 13 bases between them. This CDR3 has 15 residues. Germline CDR1 is SGHRS and CDR2 is YFSETQ.

This clone came up a few times. The rearrangement joins TRBV27 to TRBJ2-7; D might be TRBD1 or TRBD2, each matching 5 bases. The CDR3 extends over 16 amino acids. V was trimmed by 0 bases and J by 0 bases, leaving 12 bases between them. CDR1 is MNHEY and CDR2 is SMNVEV in the germline V gene (reference sequence). CDR3 amino acids: CASSLSLGASSYEQYF. CDR3 bases: TGTGCCAGCAGTTTATCTCTCGGGGCGAGCTCCTACGAGCAGTACTTC.

This clone counts as large. This chain connects TRBV7-2 to TRBJ2-7; D gene unclear. Trimming removed 6 bases at V and 1 base at J, with 13 bases between. Germline CDR1 reads SGHTA; CDR2 reads FQGNSA. CDR3 size: 14 residues. In nucleotides, the CDR3 is TGTGCCAGCAGTAATAGTATAGATTCCTACGAGCAGTACTTC. Translated: CASSNSIDSYEQYF.

The V gene is TRBV28, the J gene TRBJ2-4; D remains ambiguous. Trimming took off 4 bases at V and 1 base at J, with 5 bases between the two ends. This CDR3 has 13 residues. Germline-derived CDR1 and CDR2 are MDHEN and SYDVKM. This CDR3 is CASSSGAKNIQYF. CDR3 sequence (DNA): TGTGCCAGCAGTTCCGGGGCCAAAAACATTCAGTACTTC.

This chain links TRBV19 with TRBJ2-1; unclear D gene. Germline CDR1 LNHDA, CDR2 SQIVND (reference sequence). Trimming cost V 5 bases and J 6 bases, with 17 bases left between them. The CDR3 has 15 residues. The CDR3 here is CASSQIPTLFNEQFF. CDR3 DNA: TGTGCCAGTAGTCAAATTCCTACCCTTTTCAATGAGCAGTTCTTC.

By share, this clone counts as hyperexpanded. V is TRBV4-3 and J is TRBJ2-5, with 9 positions matching TRBD2. The CDR3 spans 16 residues. Trimming at V came to 0 bases and at J to 13 bases, leaving 15 bases not matched to a gene. Germline CDR1 and CDR2: LGHNA and YSLEER. The CDR3 DNA reads TGCGCCAGCAGCCAAGATTTCCCCCTGGCGGGGGGGCTCCCGTACTTC. It specifies CASSQDFPLAGGLPYF.

This chain's CDR3 is CASSTPFSGGSGYTF. For the CDR3, the DNA is TGTGCCAGTAGTACCCCATTTTCCGGGGGCTCTGGCTACACCTTC. The chain has TRBV19 and TRBJ1-2; tentatively, D is TRBD1 (6 bases). CDR1 LNHDA and CDR2 SQIVND come from the germline V gene (reference sequence). The V and J ends lost 4 bases and 7 bases respectively, with 19 bases between them. There are 15 residues in the CDR3.

CDR3 sequence reads: CASSQGWGSNQPQHF. CDR3 nucleotides: TGCGCCAGCAGCCAAGGATGGGGCAGCAATCAGCCCCAGCATTTT. V and J are TRBV4-1 and TRBJ1-5; D might be TRBD1 (5 bases). V was clipped by 1 base and J by 1 base, with 8 bases between them. The CDR3 consists of 15 residues. From germline, CDR1 is MGHRA and CDR2 YSYEKL.

The chain carries TRBV11-3 and TRBJ2-1; 12 bases line up with TRBD2. The V gene's germline CDR1 is SGHNT and CDR2 YENEEA. The CDR3 consists of 15 residues. Germline trimming cut 1 base from V and 10 bases from J; bases unmatched to any gene: 5. The CDR3 DNA reads as TGTGCCAGCAGCTTAGGACTAGCGGGAGAAAGGGAGCAGTTCTTC. Amino acid sequence: CASSLGLAGEREQFF.

The chain joins TRBV18 to TRBJ2-7; D perhaps matches TRBD2 (6 bases). CDR1 and CDR2 from the germline V gene are KGHSH and LQKENI. CDR3 size: 15 residues. V gave up 4 bases and J gave up 2 bases, with 15 bases separating them. The CDR3 coding sequence is TGTGCCAGCTCACTCGGGACTGAGTCCACCTACGAGCAGTACTTC. Amino acid sequence: CASSLGTESTYEQYF.

The CDR3 DNA is TGTGCCAGTAGTACAGGGTTCGGCCTTGCCCAAACTGAAGCTTTCTTT. This encodes CASSTGFGLAQTEAFF. This chain links TRBV19 with TRBJ1-1, with D perhaps matching TRBD1 (5 bases). CDR1 and CDR2 from the germline V gene are LNHDA and SQIVND (reference sequence). The CDR3 spans 16 residues. The V end lost 4 bases, the J end lost 5 bases, and 20 bases lay between the germline ends.

This clone was detected only once. The chain recombines TRBV18 with TRBJ2-1; D not certain. Germline-derived CDR1 and CDR2 are KGHSH and LQKENI. The CDR3 is made up of 14 amino acids. V gave up 3 bases and J gave up 2 bases, with 8 bases separating them. The CDR3: CASSPTGTYNEQFF. CDR3 coding DNA: TGTGCCAGCTCACCCACGGGTACCTACAATGAGCAGTTCTTC.